The T cell receptor beta chain described here comes from a study of cytomegalovirus exposure and HLA in healthy donors. The overall study: Earlier work reported 117 million unique TCR beta sequences from 150 million to 200 million T cells. Study conclusions and caveats: The study reported that TCR beta sequences accurately predicted HLA-A and HLA-B alleles in most subjects.

The PCR contained 60 Vbeta and 13 Jbeta primers. Repertoires were generated with immunoSEQ multiplex PCR, while TCRdb's copy carries only in-frame clones and drops some. The data show about 97,000 clones, with 83% seen just once and around 2.6% held by the top ten. As concerns this clone: Its antigen is not identified.

Trimming took 5 bases from V and 6 from J, leaving 21 bases between them. This CDR3 contains 16 residues. Germline CDR1 LGHNA, CDR2 YNFKEQ. The sample was PBMCs. The chain employs TRBV4-2 and TRBJ2-3; D perhaps matches TRBD2 (6 bases). The source of this sequence is a man aged 40-49 years in good health and CMV-seronegative. CDR3 sequence reads: CASSTTWGDQEDTQYF. The CDR3 DNA sequence: TGTGCCAGCAGCACGACTTGGGGGGATCAGGAGGATACGCAGTATTTT.